This note documents a single TCR beta chain sequence. What antigen it recognizes has not been identified. No much larger clone exists at a distance of one base, and base qualities are not known. Trimming costs V 0 bases and J 1 base, and their ends lie 19 bases apart. For CDR1 and CDR2, the germline V gene (reference sequence) lists GTSNPN and SVGIG. The CDR3 runs 17 residues from the cysteine to the phenylalanine. Of the read, only the CDR3 DNA is kept; its 51 bases are in frame from base 1. This record belongs to a study of T cell changes during pregnancy in multiple sclerosis (dated by TCRdb to about 2019). Turning to the overall study: Changes in the T cell repertoire over the course of pregnancy were examined in this study in women with multiple sclerosis.

Library generation was performed with the immunoSEQ multiplex PCR assay. TCRdb retrieved this table from immuneACCESS and kept in-frame rearrangements only. Not all clones are present; in checked studies, unresolved V genes account for under half, and no reason is known for the remainder. The table for this sample lists approximately 50,000 clones; about 93% of them were counted only once. 0.39% of the sample goes to the ten largest clones. Here the sequenced sample was CD4+ T cells from peripheral blood mononuclear cells, taken after pregnancy. The TCR comes from a female donor with multiple sclerosis, enrolled in a pregnancy study. The sequence joins TRBV30 to TRBJ2-7; TRBD1 is possibly the D segment (5 matching bases). The sequenced DNA is TGTGCCTGGAGTGTAGGAGTTTGGCAGGGCCGATCCTACGAGCAGTACTTC. Its translation is CAWSVGVWQGRSYEQYF.